This entry lists 5 T cell receptor beta chains sequenced from one sample in a study of shared clonotypes between healthy human individuals. Profiled with immunoSEQ multiplex PCR; TCRdb holds only in-frame clones, not every one. In the table there are nearly 1 million clones, about three quarters of which are singletons. The sequencing sample was made of memory CD4+ T cells sorted from blood. Subset denoted: CD45RA-negative fraction. These receptors were obtained from a man younger than 35 in good health.

The chain employs TRBV6-1 and TRBJ2-5; TRBD2 is a possible D gene (6 bases). V was trimmed by 7 bases and J by 5 bases, leaving 14 bases between them. This CDR3 contains 13 residues. Looked up from germline, CDR1 is MNHNS and CDR2 is SASEGT. The CDR3 sequence is CASKGGIAETQYF. CDR3 nucleotide sequence: TGTGCCAGCAAGGGCGGGATCGCGGAGACCCAGTACTTC.

The chain recombines TRBV5-1 with TRBJ2-7; 11 bases line up with TRBD2. The CDR3 sequence is 16 residues long. Losses at the gene ends were 0 bases for V and 0 bases for J; bases not matched to a gene: 2. Germline CDR1 SGHRS, CDR2 YFSETQ. The CDR3 protein is CASSLGTSGFSYEQYF. The CDR3 DNA reads as TGCGCCAGCAGCTTGGGGACTAGCGGGTTCTCCTACGAGCAGTACTTC.

The chain couples TRBV11-2 to TRBJ2-7; 7 nucleotides line up with TRBD2. The germline CDR1 and CDR2 sequences are SGHAT and FQNNGV. The CDR3 covers 14 residues. Unmatched junction bases numbered 8, after V lost 2 bases and J lost 7 bases. CDR3 amino acids: CASSLTSAWGEQYF. The DNA for the CDR3 is TGTGCCAGCAGCTTAACTAGCGCATGGGGGGAGCAGTACTTC. Full variable domain (remainder filled in from reference TRBV11-2 and TRBJ2-7): EAGVAQSPRYKIIEKRQSVAFWCNPISGHATLYWYQQILGQGPKLLIQFQNNGVVDDSQLPKDRFSAERLKGVDSTLKIQPAKLEDSAVYLCASSLTSAWGEQYFGPGTRLTVT.

V and J are TRBV9 and TRBJ2-4, with a weak D call TRBD1 (6 bases). The germline gives CDR1 SGDLS, CDR2 YYNGEE. V lost 4 bases and J 9 bases, leaving 17 bases between the germline ends. The CDR3 has 14 residues. This CDR3 is CASSPRDIATIQYF. The DNA of the CDR3 is TGTGCCAGCAGCCCCCGGGACATTGCTACCATTCAGTACTTC. The variable domain in full, with the rest retrieved from reference TRBV9 and TRBJ2-4, is DSGVTQTPKHLITATGQRVTLRCSPRSGDLSVYWYQQSLDQGLQFLIQYYNGEERAKGNILERFSAQQFPDLHSELNLSSLELGDSALYFCASSPRDIATIQYFGAGTRLSVL.

This clone is a singleton in its sample. The V and J genes are TRBV4-3 and TRBJ1-2; D call uncertain. CDR1 and CDR2 from the germline V gene are LGHNA and YSLEER. The CDR3 totals 15 residues. V was cut by 2 bases and J by 5 bases, with 15 bases left in between. CDR3: CASSQRAHGDYGYTF. The CDR3 DNA reads TGCGCCAGCAGCCAAAGGGCACACGGCGATTATGGCTACACCTTC.